The rows below give T cell receptor beta chains drawn from one sample of a study of shared T cell receptors in the human thymus. Produced via immunoSEQ multiplex PCR; TCRdb's table is partial and in-frame only. The repertoire has some 760,000 clones, 70% to 90% of them found once; the top ten carry under 0.012%. In addition, the sample was reused for a study of human thymus T cells.

Sequenced: thymocytes. The receptors were gathered from a girl less than two years old with a congenital heart defect. CDR3s include the opening cysteine and the closing phenylalanine or tryptophan.

TRBJ2-7	TRBV5-1	CASNTGQGARSSYEQYF
TRBJ2-7	TRBV20-1	CSASVYEQYF
TRBJ2-1	TRBV7-6	CASSLDGMTSIANEQFF
TRBJ2-1	TRBV7-6	CASRNGTGSAYNEQFF
TRBJ2-1	TRBV5-1	CASSSTGGFGDEQFF
TRBJ1-1	TRBV18	CASSPPTGGTEAFF
TRBJ1-4	TRBV10-3	CAISARAGGSEKLFF
TRBJ2-2	TRBV7-3	CASSPTSTNTGELFF
TRBJ1-2	TRBV5-4	CASSLWKGVLSTNYGYTF
TRBJ2-3	TRBV10-1	CASSESSAEGINTQYF
TRBJ1-5	TRBV6-6	CASSYVDSRNQPQHF
TRBJ2-7	TRBV10-3	CAISESGRYEQYF
TRBJ1-1	TRBV25-1	CASAPGGPNTEAFF
TRBJ1-6	TRBV6-6	CASSYGGSYYNSPLHF
TRBJ1-6	TRBV7-2	CASSNQGENNSPLHF
TRBJ2-3	TRBV5-1	CASSLDPLTSGGPTDTQYF
TRBJ1-5	TRBV29-1	CSILFGDAESPQHF
TRBJ1-2	TRBV7-9	CASSLSPLPYGYTF
TRBJ1-2	TRBV5-4	CASSLVGTGVFGYTF
TRBJ2-7	TRBV27	CASSLGTAYEQYF
TRBJ1-5	TRBV7-6	CASSRRRGGQPQHF
TRBJ1-2	TRBV6-1	CASSEQGILHRGYTF
TRBJ2-5	TRBV28	CASSSGAGGRETQYF
TRBJ1-2	TRBV6-1	CASTPPVRAVGYTF
TRBJ1-4	TRBV6-5	CASSSDRRSWEKLFF
TRBJ1-4	TRBV30	CAWSWTGINEKLFF
TRBJ1-2	TRBV5-1	CASSFGVRVYGYTF
TRBJ1-1	TRBV5-1	CASSSILGQVEGGTEAFF
TRBJ2-1	TRBV5-1	CASSLVYRAGGPNEQFF
TRBJ2-5	TRBV7-2	CASSLGEAGGRDTETQYF
TRBJ2-5	TRBV2	CASSDDSGGEEETQYF
TRBJ2-5	TRBV11-2	CASSSTTWTSGVDETQYF
TRBJ1-1	TRBV6-1	CASSGTGERATEAFF
TRBJ1-1	TRBV5-1	CASSLYPPGHKNTEAFF
TRBJ1-1	TRBV7-6	CASSLEKGADTEAFF
TRBJ2-7	TRBV6-5	CASSYSSLVGDEQYF
TRBJ1-2	TRBV19	CASSIWGDGYTF
TRBJ1-6	TRBV6-5	CASSYSPGYYNSPLHF
TRBJ2-1	TRBV9	CASSVVGGDYNEQFF
TRBJ2-5	TRBV21-1	CASSTQRMRGGETQYF
TRBJ1-5	TRBV28	CASSFPTGNQPQHF
TRBJ1-2	TRBV7-9	CASNRGVGYTF
TRBJ2-2	TRBV5-1	CASSRGMTTYAGELFF
TRBJ2-7	TRBV19	CASSTRDSYEQYF
TRBJ1-5	TRBV6-1	CASSEWGQLDQPQHF
TRBJ1-3	TRBV6-1	CASSQKDITGNTIYF
TRBJ1-4	TRBV5-1	CASSSHTPTNEKLFF
TRBJ1-2	TRBV29-1	CSVEDHVAGDGYTF
TRBJ1-3	TRBV19	CASNTGTGNTIYF
TRBJ1-1	TRBV18	CASSPIEQLNTEAFF
TRBJ2-2	TRBV7-8	CASSKPGQPGELFF
TRBJ2-7	TRBV4-3	CASSLRQGSYEEQYF
TRBJ1-4	TRBV19	CASSIDWTGGKEKLFF